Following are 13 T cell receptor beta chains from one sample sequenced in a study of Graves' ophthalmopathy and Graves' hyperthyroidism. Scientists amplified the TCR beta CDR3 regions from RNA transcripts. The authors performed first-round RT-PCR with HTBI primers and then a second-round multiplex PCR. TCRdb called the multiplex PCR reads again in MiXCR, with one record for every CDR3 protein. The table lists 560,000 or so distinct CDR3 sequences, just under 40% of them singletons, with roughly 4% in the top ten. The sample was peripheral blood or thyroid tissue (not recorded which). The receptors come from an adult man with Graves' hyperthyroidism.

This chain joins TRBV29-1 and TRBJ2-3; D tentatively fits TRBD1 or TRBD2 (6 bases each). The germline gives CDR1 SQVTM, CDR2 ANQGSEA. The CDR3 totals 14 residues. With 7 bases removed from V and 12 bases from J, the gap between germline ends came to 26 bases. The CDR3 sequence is CSAEGGGGGYIQYF. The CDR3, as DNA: TGCAGCGCTGAGGGGGGTGGGGGCGGATACATTCAGTATTTT.

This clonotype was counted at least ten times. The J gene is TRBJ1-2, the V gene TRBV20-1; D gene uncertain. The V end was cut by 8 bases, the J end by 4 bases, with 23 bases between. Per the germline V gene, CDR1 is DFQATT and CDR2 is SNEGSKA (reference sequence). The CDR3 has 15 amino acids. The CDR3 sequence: CSSASGRPGSYGYTF. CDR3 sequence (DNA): TGCAGTTCCGCTAGCGGGCGGCCGGGGTCCTATGGCTACACCTTC.

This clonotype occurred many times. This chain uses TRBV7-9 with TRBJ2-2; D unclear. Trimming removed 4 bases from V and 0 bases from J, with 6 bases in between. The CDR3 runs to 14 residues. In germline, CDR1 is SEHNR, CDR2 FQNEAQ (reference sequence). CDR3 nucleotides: TGTGCCAGCAGCTGGGGTTCGAACACCGGGGAGCTGTTTTTT. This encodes CASSWGSNTGELFF.

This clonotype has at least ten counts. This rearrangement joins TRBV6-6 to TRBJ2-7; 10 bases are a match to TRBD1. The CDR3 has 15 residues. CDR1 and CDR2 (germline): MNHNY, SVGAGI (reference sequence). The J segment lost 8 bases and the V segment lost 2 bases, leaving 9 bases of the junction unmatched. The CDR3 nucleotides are TGTGCCAGCAGTTACGCCTGGACAGGGGGACTAAAGCAGTACTTC. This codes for CASSYAWTGGLKQYF.

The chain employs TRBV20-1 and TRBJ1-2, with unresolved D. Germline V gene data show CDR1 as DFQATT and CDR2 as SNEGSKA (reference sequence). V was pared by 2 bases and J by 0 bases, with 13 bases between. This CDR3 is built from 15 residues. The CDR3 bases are TGCAGTGCTAGACCTAGCGGGTACTCTAACTATGGCTACACCTTC. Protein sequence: CSARPSGYSNYGYTF.

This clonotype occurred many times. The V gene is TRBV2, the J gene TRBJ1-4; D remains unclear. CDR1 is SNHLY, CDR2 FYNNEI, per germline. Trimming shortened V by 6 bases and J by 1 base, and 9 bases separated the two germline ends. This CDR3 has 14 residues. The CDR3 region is CASRREQTNEKLFF. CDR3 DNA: TGTGCCAGCAGACGGGAACAAACTAATGAAAAACTGTTTTTT. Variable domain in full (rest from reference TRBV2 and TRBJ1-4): EPEVTQTPSHQVTQMGQEVILRCVPISNHLYFYWYRQILGQKVEFLVSFYNNEISEKSEIFDDQFSVERPDGSNFTLKIRSTKLEDSAMYFCASRREQTNEKLFFGSGTQLSVL.

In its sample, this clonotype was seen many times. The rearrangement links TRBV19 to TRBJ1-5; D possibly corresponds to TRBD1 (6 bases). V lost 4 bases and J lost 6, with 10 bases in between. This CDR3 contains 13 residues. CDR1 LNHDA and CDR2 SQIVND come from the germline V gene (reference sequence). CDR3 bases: TGTGCCAGTAGTAATGGCAGGGGTCAGCCCCAGCATTTT. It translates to CASSNGRGQPQHF.

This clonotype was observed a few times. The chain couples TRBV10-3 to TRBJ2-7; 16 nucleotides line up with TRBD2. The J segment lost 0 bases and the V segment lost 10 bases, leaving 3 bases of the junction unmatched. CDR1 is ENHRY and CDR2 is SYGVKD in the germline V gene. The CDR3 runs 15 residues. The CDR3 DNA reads TGTGCCACGGGACTAGCGGGGGGGAGCTCCTACGAGCAGTACTTC. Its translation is CATGLAGGSSYEQYF.

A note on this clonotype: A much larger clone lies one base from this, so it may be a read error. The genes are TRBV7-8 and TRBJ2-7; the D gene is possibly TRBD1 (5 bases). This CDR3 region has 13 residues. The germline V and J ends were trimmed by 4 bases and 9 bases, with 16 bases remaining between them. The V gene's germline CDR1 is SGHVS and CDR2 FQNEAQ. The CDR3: CASSYRIADGQYF. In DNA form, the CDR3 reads TGTGCCAGCAGCTACAGGATTGCGGACGGGCAGTACTTC.

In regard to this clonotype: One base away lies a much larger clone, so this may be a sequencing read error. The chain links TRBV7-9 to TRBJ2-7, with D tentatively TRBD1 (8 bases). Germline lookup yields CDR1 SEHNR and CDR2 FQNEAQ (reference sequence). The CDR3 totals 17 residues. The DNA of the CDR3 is TGTGCCGGCAGCTTAGGGGGGGTGACAGGGGCCTACTACGAGCAGTACTTC. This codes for CAGSLGGVTGAYYEQYF.

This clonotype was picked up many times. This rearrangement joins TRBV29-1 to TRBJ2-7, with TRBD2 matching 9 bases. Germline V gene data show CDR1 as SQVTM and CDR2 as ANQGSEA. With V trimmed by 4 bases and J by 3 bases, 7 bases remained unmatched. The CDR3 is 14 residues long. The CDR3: CSVGRLADYYEQYF. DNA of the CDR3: TGCAGCGTTGGAAGACTAGCGGATTACTACGAGCAGTACTTC.

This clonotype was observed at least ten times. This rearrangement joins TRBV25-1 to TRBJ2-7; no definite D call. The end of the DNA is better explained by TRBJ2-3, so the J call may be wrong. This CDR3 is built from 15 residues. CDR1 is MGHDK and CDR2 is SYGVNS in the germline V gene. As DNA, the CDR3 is TGTGCCAGCAGTGAAGGTCTAGGAGACACAGATACGCAGTATTTT. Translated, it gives CASSEGLGDTDTQYF.

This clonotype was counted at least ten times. The CDR3 loop is CASRRQGFNEKLFF. DNA for the CDR3: TGTGCCAGCCGAAGACAGGGTTTCAATGAAAAACTGTTTTTT. The J gene is TRBJ1-4, the V gene TRBV6-5; the match to TRBD1 covers 7 bases. V was clipped by 8 bases and J by 5 bases; unmatched bases: 8. CDR1 is MNHEY and CDR2 is SVGAGI in the germline V gene. This CDR3 is built from 14 residues.